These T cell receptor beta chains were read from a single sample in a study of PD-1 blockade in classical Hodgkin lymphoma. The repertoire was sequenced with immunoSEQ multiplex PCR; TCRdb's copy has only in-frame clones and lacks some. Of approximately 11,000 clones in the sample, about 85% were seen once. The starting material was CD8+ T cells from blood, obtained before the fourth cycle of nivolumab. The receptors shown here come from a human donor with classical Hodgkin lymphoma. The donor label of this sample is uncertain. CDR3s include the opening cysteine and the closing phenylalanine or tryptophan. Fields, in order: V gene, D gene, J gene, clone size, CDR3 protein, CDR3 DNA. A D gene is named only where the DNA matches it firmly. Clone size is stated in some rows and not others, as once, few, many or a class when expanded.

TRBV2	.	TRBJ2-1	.	CASSEALLNRAPNEQFF	TGTGCCAGCAGTGAAGCGCTTCTGAACAGGGCCCCCAATGAGCAGTTCTTC
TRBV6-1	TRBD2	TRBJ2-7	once	CASSETGTSGYEQYF	TGTGCCAGCAGTGAAACCGGGACTAGCGGCTACGAGCAGTACTTC
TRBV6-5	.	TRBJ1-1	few	CASSYSTGGYTEAFF	TGTGCCAGCAGTTACTCGACAGGAGGGTACACTGAAGCTTTCTTT
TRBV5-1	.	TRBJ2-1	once	CASSLAGGGLTYNEQFF	TGCGCCAGCAGCTTGGCTGGGGGGGGGCTCACCTACAATGAGCAGTTCTTC
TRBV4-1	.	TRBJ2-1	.	CASSRGSEQFF	TGCGCCAGCAGCCGGGGCAGCGAGCAGTTCTTC
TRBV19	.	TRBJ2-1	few	CASSIAPYNEQFF	TGTGCCAGTAGTATAGCTCCCTACAATGAGCAGTTCTTC
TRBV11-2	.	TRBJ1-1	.	CASSYQGSNTEAFF	TGTGCCAGCAGCTACCAGGGTTCGAACACTGAAGCTTTCTTT
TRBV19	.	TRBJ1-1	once	CASSIGGAEAFF	TGTGCCAGTAGTATTGGGGGAGCTGAAGCTTTCTTT
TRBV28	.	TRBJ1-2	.	CASSLRGGYGYTF	TGTGCCAGCAGTTTGAGAGGGGGCTATGGCTACACCTTC
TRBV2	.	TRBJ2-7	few	CASSERFGSYEQYF	TGTGCCAGCAGTGAACGTTTTGGGTCCTACGAGCAGTACTTC
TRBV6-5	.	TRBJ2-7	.	CASSLYRETYEQYF	TGTGCCAGCAGCCTCTATAGGGAGACCTACGAGCAGTACTTC
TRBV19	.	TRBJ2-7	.	CASSIGTDYEQYF	TGTGCCAGTAGTATAGGGACAGACTACGAGCAGTACTTC
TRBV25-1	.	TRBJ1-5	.	CASSSNRGASSNQPQHF	TGTGCCAGCAGTTCTAACCGGGGGGCTTCGAGCAATCAGCCCCAGCATTTT
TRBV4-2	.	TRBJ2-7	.	CASSQDARQTYEQYF	TGTGCCAGCAGCCAAGACGCGAGACAGACCTACGAGCAGTACTTC
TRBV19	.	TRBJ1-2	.	CASNPAGVGQGYTF	TGTGCCAGTAACCCGGCCGGGGTGGGCCAGGGCTACACCTTC
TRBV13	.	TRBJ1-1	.	CASSTLTGNTEAFF	TGTGCCAGCAGCACCCTGACAGGGAACACTGAAGCTTTCTTT
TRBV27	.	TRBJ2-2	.	CASSFEGGLLTGELFF	TGTGCCAGCTCCTTCGAGGGGGGTCTATTGACCGGGGAGCTGTTTTTT
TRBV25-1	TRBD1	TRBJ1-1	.	CASSEYLGRDSEAFF	TGTGCCAGCAGTGAATATTTGGGCCGGGACAGTGAAGCTTTCTTT
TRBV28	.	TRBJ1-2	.	CASSSGAGYTF	TGTGCCAGCAGCTCAGGGGCTGGCTACACCTTC
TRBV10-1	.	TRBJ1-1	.	CASAEDLGTEAFF	TGCGCCAGCGCTGAGGATTTAGGCACTGAAGCTTTCTTT
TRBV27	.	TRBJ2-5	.	CASSLLGALDGSETQYF	TGTGCCAGCAGCTTACTCGGGGCCCTCGATGGATCAGAGACCCAGTACTTC
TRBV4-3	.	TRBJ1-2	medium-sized	CASSPNRDGFYGYTF	TGCGCCAGCAGCCCCAACCGGGACGGATTCTATGGCTACACCTTC